The 22 T cell receptor beta chains below come from one sample, sequenced in a study of T-cell memory formation after mild COVID-19. TCRdb used MiXCR to reprocess the 5' RACE reads, holding one entry per CDR3 protein. Of roughly 120,000 distinct CDR3 sequences listed, 15% to 20% are singletons. Sequencing input: PBMCs or a T cell subset sorted from them (not recorded which). The receptor set was obtained from an adult woman who had mild COVID-19 (a few samples of this study predate the infection). Cell type and time point are not known.

The chain joins TRBV2 to TRBJ2-1, with D unresolved. V shed 2 bases and J shed 1 base, with 15 bases lying between them. Germline V gene sequence: CDR1 SNHLY, CDR2 FYNNEI. The CDR3 is made up of 17 amino acids. CDR3 loop: CASSEWLQQLSYNEQFF. The CDR3 DNA follows: TGTGCCAGCAGTGAATGGTTGCAACAGTTATCCTACAATGAGCAGTTCTTC.

This sequence joins TRBV9 and TRBJ2-1; TRBD2 matches 14 bases. The CDR3 consists of 15 residues. Germline CDR1 is SGDLS and CDR2 is YYNGEE. With V trimmed by 1 base and J by 7 bases, 1 base remained unmatched. The CDR3 DNA follows: TGTGCCAGCAGCGTACGGACTAGCGGGAGGAATGAGCAGTTCTTC. Translated: CASSVRTSGRNEQFF.

This clonotype was picked up a small number of times. This chain connects TRBV30 to TRBJ2-5, with unresolved D. V lost 5 bases to trimming and J lost 0 bases, with 10 bases between them. CDR1 and CDR2 from the germline V gene are GTSNPN and SVGIG (reference sequence). This CDR3 contains 13 residues. This chain's CDR3 is CAWSRSYQETQYF. In nucleotides, the CDR3 is TGTGCCTGGTCGCGGTCCTACCAAGAGACCCAGTACTTC. Using reference TRBV30 and TRBJ2-5 for the parts outside the CDR3, the full variable domain is SQTIHQWPATLVQPVGSPLSLECTVEGTSNPNLYWYRQAAGRGLQLLFYSVGIGQISSEVPQNLSASRPQDRQFILSSKKLLLSDSGFYLCAWSRSYQETQYFGPGTRLLVL.

The chain couples TRBV2 to TRBJ1-2; D ambiguous. Germline V CDR1 and CDR2: SNHLY, FYNNEI. CDR3 length equals 16 residues. V shed 1 base and J shed 1 base, with 13 bases lying between them. The CDR3 loop reads CASSEGTSRHNYGYTF. Written as DNA, the CDR3 is TGTGCCAGCAGTGAAGGCACTTCTCGGCATAACTATGGCTACACCTTC.

V gene TRBV5-1 combines with J gene TRBJ1-2; D may be TRBD1 (5 bases). The V gene's germline CDR1 is SGHRS and CDR2 YFSETQ. V shed 0 bases and J shed 10 bases, with 7 bases lying between them. The CDR3 loop spans 11 amino acids. The CDR3: CASSLGRVYTF. The CDR3 region has the DNA TGCGCCAGCAGCTTGGGCAGGGTCTACACCTTC. Full variable domain (rest looked up from reference TRBV5-1 and TRBJ1-2): KAGVTQTPRYLIKTRGQQVTLSCSPISGHRSVSWYQQTPGQGLQFLFEYFSETQRNKGNFPGRFSGRQFSNSRSEMNVSTLELGDSALYLCASSLGRVYTFGSGTRLTVV.

This sequence joins TRBV20-1 and TRBJ2-1, with 9 bases fitting TRBD2. CDR1 and CDR2 from the germline V gene are DFQATT and SNEGSKA (reference sequence). V lost 1 base to trimming and J lost 6 bases; unmatched junction nucleotides: 10. This CDR3 spans 16 amino acids. The CDR3 nucleotides read TGCAGTGCTAGAGGCCCGACTAGCGGTTTAGGCAATGAGCAGTTCTTC. Its translation: CSARGPTSGLGNEQFF.

CDR3 sequence: CSAPRGEGNYGYTF. Written as DNA, the CDR3 is TGCAGTGCCCCCAGGGGCGAGGGCAACTATGGCTACACCTTC. The chain is built from TRBV20-1 and TRBJ1-2, with TRBD1 as a possible D gene (6 bases). V was cut by 6 bases and J by 2 bases, with 16 bases left in between. The CDR3 totals 14 residues. Germline-derived CDR1 and CDR2 are DFQATT and SNEGSKA (reference sequence).

V is TRBV5-1 and J is TRBJ2-7, with TRBD2 matching 7 bases. The ends lost 0 bases at V and 3 bases at J; junction bases unmatched: 6. Germline V gene sequence: CDR1 SGHRS, CDR2 YFSETQ. This CDR3 region has 15 residues. CDR3 DNA sequence: TGCGCCAGCAGCTTGGACGCCGGCGGGGGCTACGAGCAGTACTTC. This encodes CASSLDAGGGYEQYF. Full variable domain (outside the CDR3, taken from reference TRBV5-1 and TRBJ2-7): KAGVTQTPRYLIKTRGQQVTLSCSPISGHRSVSWYQQTPGQGLQFLFEYFSETQRNKGNFPGRFSGRQFSNSRSEMNVSTLELGDSALYLCASSLDAGGGYEQYFGPGTRLTVT.

Many counts were recorded for this clonotype. This rearrangement joins TRBV29-1 to TRBJ2-2; D ambiguous. Germline values: CDR1 SQVTM, CDR2 ANQGSEA. The CDR3 spans 12 residues. V dropped 6 bases and J dropped 3 bases, with 8 bases sitting between them. For the CDR3, the DNA is TGCAGCGTAGAAAGTGACACCGGGGAGCTGTTTTTT. This translates into CSVESDTGELFF.

This clonotype was seen a few times. The V and J genes are TRBV5-1 and TRBJ2-5; D ambiguous. In germline, CDR1 is SGHRS, CDR2 YFSETQ. The ends were cut back, 7 bases at V and 2 bases at J, with 12 bases in the middle. This CDR3 has 13 residues. As DNA, the CDR3 is TGCGCCAGCCGCACCATTTGGCAAGAGACCCAGTACTTC. Its translation is CASRTIWQETQYF.

This clonotype has at least ten counts. The rearrangement joins TRBV7-6 to TRBJ2-1; 11 bases fit TRBD2. V lost 0 bases, J lost 6 bases, and 1 base stayed unmatched. The CDR3 covers 15 residues. Germline V gene data show CDR1 as SGHVS and CDR2 as FNYEAQ. CDR3 sequence reads: CASSLASGGANEQFF. In DNA, the CDR3 is TGTGCCAGCAGCTTAGCTAGCGGGGGGGCCAATGAGCAGTTCTTC.

This clonotype was seen only a few times. This chain connects TRBV4-1 to TRBJ2-3, with no clear D. Trimming pared 2 bases from V and 6 bases from J, leaving 15 bases between. This CDR3 has 15 residues. Germline values: CDR1 MGHRA, CDR2 YSYEKL. The CDR3 DNA sequence: TGCGCCAGCAGCCAACCGCTTACTAAGGCGGATACGCAGTATTTT. Encoded protein: CASSQPLTKADTQYF.

In this sample, this clonotype turned up a few times. The gene calls are TRBV6-2 or TRBV6-3 and TRBJ2-5; TRBD2 matches 11 bases. This CDR3 comprises 13 residues. V shed 11 bases and J 2 bases; nucleotides not matched to a gene: 4. Per germline, CDR1 MNHEY and CDR2 SVGEGT. DNA for the CDR3: TGTGCCGGACGACTAGCGGGACAAGAGACCCAGTACTTC. It yields the protein CAGRLAGQETQYF.

This clonotype was counted a few times. The CDR3 sequence: CASSLALAGITDTQYF. Here the CDR3 DNA reads TGTGCCAGCAGCTTAGCGTTGGCAGGGATCACAGATACGCAGTATTTT. The chain employs TRBV7-6 and TRBJ2-3; D is possibly TRBD1 (5 bases). The V and J ends lost 0 bases and 2 bases respectively, with 12 bases between them. The CDR3 covers 16 residues. Germline V CDR1 and CDR2: SGHVS, FNYEAQ.

This clonotype was counted only a few times. An end of the junction differs from the germline gene, which may be a read error. V is TRBV4-2 and J is TRBJ2-7; 10 bases map to TRBD2. Germline V gives CDR1 LGHNA, CDR2 YNFKEQ. This CDR3 is built from 15 residues. The CDR3 sequence is CASSPSSGSSHEQYF. In nucleotides, the CDR3 is TGTGCCAGCAGCCCTTCTAGCGGGAGCTCCCACGAGCAGTACTTC.

The chain combines TRBV29-1 with TRBJ2-7, with D possibly TRBD1 on 6 matching bases. Germline V gene data show CDR1 as SQVTM and CDR2 as ANQGSEA. The CDR3 loop spans 15 amino acids. With 6 bases removed from V and 0 bases from J, the gap between germline ends came to 18 bases. The CDR3 nucleotides are TGCAGCGTCGAGAAGGTAGGGGGAGTCTCCTACGAGCAGTACTTC. As protein: CSVEKVGGVSYEQYF.

This clonotype was seen a few times. The chain couples TRBV7-9 to TRBJ2-3, with D unresolved. This CDR3 contains 16 residues. Trimming left V 5 bases short and J 0 bases short, with 15 bases between. CDR1 and CDR2 from the germline V gene are SEHNR and FQNEAQ (reference sequence). The CDR3 loop reads CASSQARVGSTDTQYF. As DNA, the CDR3 is TGTGCCAGCAGCCAAGCTCGGGTTGGGAGCACAGATACGCAGTATTTT.

The chain uses TRBV7-2 and TRBJ2-7; weak D call: TRBD1 (6 bases). The germline V gene encodes CDR1 SGHTA and CDR2 FQGNSA. The length of the CDR3 is 15 residues. Trimming pared 4 bases from V and 3 bases from J, leaving 16 bases between. In DNA form, the CDR3 reads TGTGCCAGCAGCTCAGTTTGGGGGACAAACTACGAGCAGTACTTC. This sequence encodes CASSSVWGTNYEQYF.

This clonotype was counted only a few times. V and J are TRBV29-1 and TRBJ2-1; perhaps TRBD2 as D (6 bases). Germline assignment: CDR1 SQVTM and CDR2 ANQGSEA. The V and J ends lost 4 bases and 15 bases respectively, with 19 bases between them. The CDR3 is made up of 12 amino acids. The CDR3 protein is CSVAPAAGTWFF. The CDR3 region has the DNA TGCAGCGTTGCACCGGCCGCCGGGACTTGGTTCTTC.

The rearrangement links TRBV5-6 to TRBJ2-7; TRBD2 aligns across 10 bases. This CDR3 comprises 15 residues. The V segment lost 4 bases and the J segment 7 bases; nucleotides outside the gene matches: 11. Germline values: CDR1 SGHDT, CDR2 YYEEEE. In DNA form, the CDR3 reads TGTGCCAGCAGCATCCTAGCGGGAGCGAGGCAGGAGCAGTACTTC. It codes for CASSILAGARQEQYF.

There are a few counts of this clonotype. The rearrangement uses TRBV29-1 and TRBJ2-1, with 12 bases aligning to TRBD2. Germline V gene data show CDR1 as SQVTM and CDR2 as ANQGSEA. Germline trimming cut 2 bases from V and 8 bases from J; bases unmatched to any gene: 7. This CDR3 spans 15 amino acids. This chain's CDR3 is CSVELAGGPSDEQFF. The CDR3, as DNA: TGCAGCGTTGAACTAGCGGGGGGGCCCTCTGATGAGCAGTTCTTC.

This clonotype was counted between two and nine times. V and J are TRBV5-6 and TRBJ2-4; no clear D. This CDR3 comprises 13 residues. Between the trimmed V and J ends, which lost 1 base and 9 bases, there was a span of 11 bases. Germline CDR1 and CDR2: SGHDT and YYEEEE. The CDR3 region has the DNA TGTGCCAGCAGCTTGAAAGGTTCGTCCATTCAGTACTTC. Amino acids: CASSLKGSSIQYF.